This TCR beta chain is from a study of T-cell reconstitution after alpha-beta-depleted transplantation in children. Study findings and constraints: Reportedly, alpha-beta T cells present about two months post-transplant originated from several hundred expanded clones of graft origin. By one year post-transplant, T-cell counts and diversity largely arose from T cells that were newly produced.

CDR3 length: 14 amino acids. V shed 0 bases and J shed 8 bases, with 11 bases lying between them. CDR1 SGHRS and CDR2 YFSETQ come from the germline V gene. This clonotype occurred a few times. Its antigen is not identified. As it was prepared, the TCRbeta library received unique molecular identifiers. TCRdb reprocessed the PCR reads via MiXCR and lists one record per CDR3 protein. The sample records some 100,000 distinct CDR3 sequences, around 15% being singletons. This clonotype was sampled from a male patient aged 2-15 years who had a stem cell transplant for acute lymphoblastic leukemia, so the T cells may come from the graft donor. This chain connects TRBV5-1 to TRBJ2-2; D gene ambiguous. The sample in question was PBMCs, mostly from graft donor cells, obtained 180 days after TCRalphabeta/CD19-depleted stem cell transplant. DNA for the CDR3: TGCGCCAGCAGCTTGGTCGGCGGTTATGGGGAGCTGTTTTTT. Translating gives CASSLVGGYGELFF. The full variable domain, completed using reference TRBV5-1 and TRBJ2-2, is KAGVTQTPRYLIKTRGQQVTLSCSPISGHRSVSWYQQTPGQGLQFLFEYFSETQRNKGNFPGRFSGRQFSNSRSEMNVSTLELGDSALYLCASSLVGGYGELFFGEGSRLTVL.